What follows is one T cell receptor (beta chain) and its context. The data originate from a study of cytotoxic CD8 clonotypes in ibrutinib-treated CLL. Here immunoSEQ multiplex PCR was the method, and the copy in TCRdb shows in-frame clones only, minus some. The sample has more than 110,000 clones; approximately 80% are singletons. The CDR3 has 9 residues. Per germline, CDR1 GTSNPN and CDR2 SVGIG (reference sequence). V gave up 5 bases and J gave up 7 bases, with 3 bases separating them. This TCR came from a human donor with chronic lymphocytic leukemia. The V call is TRBV30, the J call TRBJ2-1; D call uncertain. Source: PBMCs, taken after 24 months of ibrutinib treatment. The CDR3 sequence: CAWGNEQFF. The CDR3 DNA reads as TGTGCCTGGGGGAATGAGCAGTTCTTC.